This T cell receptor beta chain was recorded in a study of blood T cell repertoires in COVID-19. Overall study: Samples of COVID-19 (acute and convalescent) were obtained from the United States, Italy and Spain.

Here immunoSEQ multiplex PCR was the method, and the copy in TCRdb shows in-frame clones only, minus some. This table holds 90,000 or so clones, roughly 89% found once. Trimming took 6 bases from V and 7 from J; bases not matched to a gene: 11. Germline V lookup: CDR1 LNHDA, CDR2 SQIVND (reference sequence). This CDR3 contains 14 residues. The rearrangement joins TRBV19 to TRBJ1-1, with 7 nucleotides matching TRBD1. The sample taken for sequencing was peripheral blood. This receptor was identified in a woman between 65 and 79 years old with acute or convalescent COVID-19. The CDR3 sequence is CASSRTGHDFEAFF. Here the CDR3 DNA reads TGTGCCAGTAGCAGGACAGGCCACGACTTTGAAGCTTTCTTT.